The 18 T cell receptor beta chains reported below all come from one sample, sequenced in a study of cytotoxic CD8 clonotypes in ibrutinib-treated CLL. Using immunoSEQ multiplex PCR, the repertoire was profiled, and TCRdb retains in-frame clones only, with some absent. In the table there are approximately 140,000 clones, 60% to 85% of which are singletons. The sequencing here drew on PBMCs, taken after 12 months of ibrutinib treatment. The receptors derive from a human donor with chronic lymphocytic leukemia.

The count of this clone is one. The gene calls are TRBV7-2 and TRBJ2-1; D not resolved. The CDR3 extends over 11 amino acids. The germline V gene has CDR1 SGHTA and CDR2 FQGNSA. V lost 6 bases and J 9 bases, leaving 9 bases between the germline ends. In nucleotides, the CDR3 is TGTGCCAGCAGTTGGTCGGGTGAGCAGTTCTTC. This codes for CASSWSGEQFF.

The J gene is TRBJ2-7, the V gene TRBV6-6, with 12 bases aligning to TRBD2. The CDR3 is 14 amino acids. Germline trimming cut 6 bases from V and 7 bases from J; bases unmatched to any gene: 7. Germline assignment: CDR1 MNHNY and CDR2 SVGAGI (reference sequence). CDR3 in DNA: TGTGCCAGCAGACCTAGCGGGGGGGCGGAAGAGCAGTACTTC. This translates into CASRPSGGAEEQYF.

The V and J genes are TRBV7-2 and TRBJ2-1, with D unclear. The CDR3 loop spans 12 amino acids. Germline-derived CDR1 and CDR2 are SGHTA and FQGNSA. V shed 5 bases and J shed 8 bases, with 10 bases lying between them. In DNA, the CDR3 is TGTGCCAGCAGCGCCCTGTTATATGAGCAGTTCTTC. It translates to CASSALLYEQFF.

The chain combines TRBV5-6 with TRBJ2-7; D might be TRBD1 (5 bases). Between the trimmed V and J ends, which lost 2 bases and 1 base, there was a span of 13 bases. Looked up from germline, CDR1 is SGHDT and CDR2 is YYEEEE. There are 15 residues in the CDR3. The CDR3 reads CASSFLETVSYEQYF. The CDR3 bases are TGTGCCAGCAGCTTTCTGGAGACAGTGTCCTACGAGCAGTACTTC.

The CDR3 here is CASRPGQGYEQYF. CDR3 sequence (DNA): TGTGCCAGCAGACCCGGACAGGGGTACGAGCAGTACTTC. The rearrangement joins TRBV28 to TRBJ2-7, with 9 positions matching TRBD1. The CDR3 length is 13 residues. V was clipped by 6 bases and J by 4 bases; unmatched bases: 4. CDR1 and CDR2 (germline): MDHEN, SYDVKM. The full variable domain, its missing parts supplied by reference TRBV28 and TRBJ2-7, is DVKVTQSSRYLVKRTGEKVFLECVQDMDHENMFWYRQDPGLGLRLIYFSYDVKMKEKGDIPEGYSVSREKKERFSLILESASTNQTSMYLCASRPGQGYEQYFGPGTRLTVT.

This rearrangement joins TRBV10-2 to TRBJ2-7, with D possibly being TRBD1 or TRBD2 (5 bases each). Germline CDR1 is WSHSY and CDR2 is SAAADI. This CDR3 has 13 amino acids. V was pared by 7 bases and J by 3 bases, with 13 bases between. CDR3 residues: CASNGAVSYEQYF. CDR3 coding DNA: TGCGCCAGCAACGGGGCGGTTAGCTACGAGCAGTACTTC.

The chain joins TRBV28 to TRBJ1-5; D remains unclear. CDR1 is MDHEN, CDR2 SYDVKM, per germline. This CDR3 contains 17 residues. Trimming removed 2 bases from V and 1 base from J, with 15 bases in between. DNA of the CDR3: TGTGCCAGCAGTTTAACAACCTACCGGATGAGCAATCAGCCCCAGCATTTT. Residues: CASSLTTYRMSNQPQHF. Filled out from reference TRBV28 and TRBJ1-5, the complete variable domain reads DVKVTQSSRYLVKRTGEKVFLECVQDMDHENMFWYRQDPGLGLRLIYFSYDVKMKEKGDIPEGYSVSREKKERFSLILESASTNQTSMYLCASSLTTYRMSNQPQHFGDGTRLSIL.

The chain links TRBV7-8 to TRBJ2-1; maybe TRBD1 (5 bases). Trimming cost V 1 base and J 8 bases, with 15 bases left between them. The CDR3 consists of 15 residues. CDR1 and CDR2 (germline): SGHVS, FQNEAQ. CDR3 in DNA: TGTGCCAGCAGCTTAGTTCGGATGGGGCGCGATGAGCAGTTCTTC. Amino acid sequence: CASSLVRMGRDEQFF.

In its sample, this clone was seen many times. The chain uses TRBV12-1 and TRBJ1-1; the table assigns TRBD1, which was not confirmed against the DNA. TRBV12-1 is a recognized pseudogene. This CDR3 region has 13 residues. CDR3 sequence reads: CATESGENTEAFF. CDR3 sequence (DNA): TGTGCCACGGAATCAGGGGAGAACACTGAAGCTTTCTTT.

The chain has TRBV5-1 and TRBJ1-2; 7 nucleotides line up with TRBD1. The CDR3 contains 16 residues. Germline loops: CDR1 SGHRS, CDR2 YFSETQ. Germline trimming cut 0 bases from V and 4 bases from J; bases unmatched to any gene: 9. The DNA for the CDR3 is TGCGCCAGCAGCTTGGCCGGCAGGGGGTCGGGCTATGGCTACACCTTC. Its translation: CASSLAGRGSGYGYTF.

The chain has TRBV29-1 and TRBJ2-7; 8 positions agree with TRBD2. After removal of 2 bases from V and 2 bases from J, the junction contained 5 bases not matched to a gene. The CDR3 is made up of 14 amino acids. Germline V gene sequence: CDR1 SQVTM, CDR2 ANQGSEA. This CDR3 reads CSVERGTRPYEQYF. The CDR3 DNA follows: TGCAGCGTTGAAAGGGGGACTAGACCCTACGAGCAGTACTTC.

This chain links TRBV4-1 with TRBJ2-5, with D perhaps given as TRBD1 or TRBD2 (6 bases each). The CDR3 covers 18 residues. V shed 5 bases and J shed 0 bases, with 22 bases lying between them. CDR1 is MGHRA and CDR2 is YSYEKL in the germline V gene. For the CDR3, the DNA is TGCGCCAGCAGCTCTTTCCCCCCTTCGGGGGCGAACCAAGAGACCCAGTACTTC. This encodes CASSSFPPSGANQETQYF.

The CDR3 bases are TGTGCCGTGCGTCGGGCTAGCGGGAACCATGAGCAGTTCTTC. It yields the protein CAVRRASGNHEQFF. The rearrangement joins TRBV28 to TRBJ2-1, with 9 bases fitting TRBD2. CDR1 is MDHEN, CDR2 SYDVKM, per germline. This CDR3 has 14 residues. V lost 11 bases to trimming and J lost 8 bases; unmatched junction nucleotides: 13.

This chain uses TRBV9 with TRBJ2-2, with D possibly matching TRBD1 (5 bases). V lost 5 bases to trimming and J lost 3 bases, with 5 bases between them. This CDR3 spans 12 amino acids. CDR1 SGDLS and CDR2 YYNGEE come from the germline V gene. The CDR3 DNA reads TGTGCCAGCAGAGGGGACACCGGGGAGCTGTTTTTT. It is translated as CASRGDTGELFF. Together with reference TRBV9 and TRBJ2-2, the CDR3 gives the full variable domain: DSGVTQTPKHLITATGQRVTLRCSPRSGDLSVYWYQQSLDQGLQFLIQYYNGEERAKGNILERFSAQQFPDLHSELNLSSLELGDSALYFCASRGDTGELFFGEGSRLTVL.

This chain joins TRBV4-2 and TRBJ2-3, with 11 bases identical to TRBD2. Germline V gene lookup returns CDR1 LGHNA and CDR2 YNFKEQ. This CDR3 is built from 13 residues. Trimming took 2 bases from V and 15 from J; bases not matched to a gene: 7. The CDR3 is CASSQSTSGSPYF. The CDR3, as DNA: TGTGCCAGCAGCCAATCAACTAGCGGGAGTCCATATTTT.

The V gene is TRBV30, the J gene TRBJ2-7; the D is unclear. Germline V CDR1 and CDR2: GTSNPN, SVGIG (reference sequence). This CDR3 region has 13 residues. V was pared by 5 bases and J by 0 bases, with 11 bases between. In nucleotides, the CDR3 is TGTGCCTGGTCGTCTCCGAGCTCCTACGAGCAGTACTTC. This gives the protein CAWSSPSSYEQYF. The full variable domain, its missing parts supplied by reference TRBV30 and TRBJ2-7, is SQTIHQWPATLVQPVGSPLSLECTVEGTSNPNLYWYRQAAGRGLQLLFYSVGIGQISSEVPQNLSASRPQDRQFILSSKKLLLSDSGFYLCAWSSPSSYEQYFGPGTRLTVT.

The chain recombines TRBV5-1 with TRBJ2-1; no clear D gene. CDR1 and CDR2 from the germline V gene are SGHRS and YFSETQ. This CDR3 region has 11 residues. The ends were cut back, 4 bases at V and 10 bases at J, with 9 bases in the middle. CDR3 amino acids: CASSPNIEQFF. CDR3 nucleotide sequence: TGCGCCAGCAGCCCAAATATAGAGCAGTTCTTC.

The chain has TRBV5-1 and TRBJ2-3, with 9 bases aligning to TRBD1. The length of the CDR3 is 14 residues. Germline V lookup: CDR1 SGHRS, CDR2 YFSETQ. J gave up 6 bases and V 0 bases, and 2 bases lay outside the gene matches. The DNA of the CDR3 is TGCGCCAGCAGCTTGGAGACAGGGGGGGATACGCAGTATTTT. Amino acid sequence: CASSLETGGDTQYF.